The rows below give T cell receptor beta chains drawn from one sample of a study of T cells in localized non-small cell lung cancer. The method was immunoSEQ multiplex PCR; TCRdb's version includes in-frame clones alone and lacks a portion of them. The data show about 15,000 clones, with 85% seen just once and more than 20% held by the top ten. The sample here was peripheral blood, taken before any cancer treatment. These receptors were collected from an older female donor with stage I squamous cell lung carcinoma. The CDR3 runs from the conserved cysteine through the conserved F or W. A D gene is named only where the DNA matches it firmly. Some rows mark clone size as missing; the rest say once, few, many or name a class of expanded clone.

abundance: -
d_gene: TRBD2
v_gene: TRBV5-1
j_gene: TRBJ2-3
CDR3aa: CASSLYSGREGDTQYF
CDR3nt: TGCGCCAGCAGCTTGTACTCAGGGCGGGAGGGGGATACGCAGTATTTT

abundance: -
d_gene: TRBD2
v_gene: TRBV28
j_gene: TRBJ2-3
CDR3aa: CATRRASGVTVEYF
CDR3nt: TGTGCCACCCGTCGGGCTAGCGGGGTGACGGTGGAGTATTTT

abundance: -
d_gene: -
v_gene: TRBV5-6
j_gene: TRBJ2-7
CDR3aa: CASSLLQNSGYEQYF
CDR3nt: TGTGCCAGCAGCTTGTTACAGAATTCAGGCTACGAGCAGTACTTC

abundance: -
d_gene: TRBD1
v_gene: TRBV7-9
j_gene: TRBJ2-2
CDR3aa: CASSPRDRGQAGELFF
CDR3nt: TGTGCCAGCAGCCCCCGGGACAGGGGGCAAGCCGGGGAGCTGTTTTTT

abundance: -
d_gene: -
v_gene: TRBV5-1
j_gene: TRBJ2-5
CDR3aa: CASSITGTAKETQYF
CDR3nt: TGCGCCAGCAGCATAACCGGGACGGCGAAAGAGACCCAGTACTTC

abundance: -
d_gene: TRBD2
v_gene: TRBV5-4
j_gene: TRBJ2-2
CDR3aa: CASSSPRPASGNTGELFF
CDR3nt: TGTGCCAGCAGCTCCCCACGGCCGGCTAGCGGGAACACCGGGGAGCTGTTTTTT

abundance: -
d_gene: -
v_gene: TRBV5-4
j_gene: TRBJ2-1
CDR3aa: CASRTDRSLSYNEQFF
CDR3nt: TGTGCCAGCAGAACTGACAGGTCACTATCCTACAATGAGCAGTTCTTC

abundance: -
d_gene: -
v_gene: TRBV6-1
j_gene: TRBJ1-5
CDR3aa: CASSGGANQPQHF
CDR3nt: TGTGCCAGCAGTGGCGGGGCAAATCAGCCCCAGCATTTT

abundance: -
d_gene: -
v_gene: TRBV27
j_gene: TRBJ2-6
CDR3aa: CASQFSGLGANVLTF
CDR3nt: TGTGCCAGTCAGTTTTCTGGTCTTGGGGCCAACGTCCTGACTTTC

abundance: -
d_gene: TRBD1
v_gene: TRBV25-1
j_gene: TRBJ1-2
CDR3aa: CASSGWTGRGYTF
CDR3nt: TGTGCCAGCAGTGGATGGACAGGCAGGGGCTACACCTTC

abundance: -
d_gene: -
v_gene: TRBV30
j_gene: TRBJ1-6
CDR3aa: CAWAGENNSPLHF
CDR3nt: TGTGCCTGGGCAGGGGAAAATAATTCACCCCTCCACTTT

abundance: -
d_gene: -
v_gene: TRBV7-2
j_gene: TRBJ2-1
CDR3aa: CASSLDTARNEQFF
CDR3nt: TGTGCCAGCAGCTTAGATACGGCTAGGAATGAGCAGTTCTTC

abundance: -
d_gene: -
v_gene: TRBV11-2
j_gene: TRBJ2-5
CDR3aa: CASSLRPKETQYF
CDR3nt: TGTGCCAGCAGCTTAAGACCTAAAGAGACCCAGTACTTC

abundance: once
d_gene: TRBD1
v_gene: TRBV18
j_gene: TRBJ1-5
CDR3aa: CASSRRGGRVRQGWDQPQHF
CDR3nt: TGTGCCAGCTCACGCCGAGGCGGCCGAGTCCGACAGGGCTGGGATCAGCCCCAGCATTTT

abundance: -
d_gene: -
v_gene: TRBV27
j_gene: TRBJ1-3
CDR3aa: CASRASRNGNTIYF
CDR3nt: TGTGCCAGCAGGGCGAGCAGGAATGGAAACACCATATATTTT

abundance: -
d_gene: TRBD1
v_gene: TRBV2
j_gene: TRBJ1-5
CDR3aa: CASKRTGVNNQPQHF
CDR3nt: TGTGCCAGCAAAAGGACAGGGGTTAACAATCAGCCCCAGCATTTT

abundance: -
d_gene: TRBD1
v_gene: TRBV5-4
j_gene: TRBJ1-6
CDR3aa: CASSLGTGRYSPLHF
CDR3nt: TGTGCCAGCAGCTTGGGGACAGGGCGATATTCACCCCTCCACTTT

abundance: few
d_gene: TRBD1
v_gene: TRBV7-2
j_gene: TRBJ2-3
CDR3aa: CASSLAGTGGFNTQYF
CDR3nt: TGTGCCAGCAGCTTAGCCGGGACAGGGGGCTTTAATACGCAGTATTTT

abundance: -
d_gene: TRBD1
v_gene: TRBV2
j_gene: TRBJ1-3
CDR3aa: CASSHTGQGRNTIYF
CDR3nt: TGTGCCAGCAGCCACACCGGACAGGGAAGGAACACCATATATTTT

abundance: -
d_gene: TRBD1
v_gene: TRBV11-2
j_gene: TRBJ2-2
CDR3aa: CASSLPSGTANTGELFF
CDR3nt: TGTGCCAGCAGCCTCCCCTCGGGGACAGCGAACACCGGGGAGCTGTTTTTT

abundance: -
d_gene: -
v_gene: TRBV7-2
j_gene: TRBJ2-2
CDR3aa: CASRPTAYGELFF
CDR3nt: TGTGCCAGCAGACCCACTGCGTACGGGGAGCTGTTTTTT

abundance: once
d_gene: -
v_gene: TRBV5-4
j_gene: TRBJ1-4
CDR3aa: CASSLEADNEKLFF
CDR3nt: TGTGCCAGCAGCTTGGAAGCAGATAATGAAAAACTGTTTTTT